This T cell receptor beta chain was observed in a study of response to subunit inactivated influenza vaccine. Study-level points and caveats: Only a handful of new T cells, the authors suggested, are recruited with each seasonal influenza vaccination.

TCRdb fed the RT-PCR reads into MiXCR, producing one record per CDR3 protein. This sample carries over 650,000 distinct CDR3 sequences, roughly 20% of them seen once, and the ten largest clones take roughly a tenth. The CDR3 is made up of 15 amino acids. The germline CDR1 and CDR2 sequences are LGHNA and YNFKEQ. V dropped 0 bases and J dropped 3 bases, with 11 bases sitting between them. This clonotype was seen ten or more times. Antigen specificity is unknown. The gene calls are TRBV4-2 and TRBJ2-5, with D uncertain. The sample here was PBMCs from blood, taken 4 to 6 days after vaccination. The receptor was isolated from a man over 45 who received an inactivated influenza vaccine. CDR3 sequence (DNA): TGTGCCAGCAGCCAAGAAGGTGGCAGCAAAGAGACCCAGTACTTC. Protein sequence: CASSQEGGSKETQYF.